These 17 T cell receptor beta chains were all obtained from the same sample, sequenced in a study of vaccination and CD4 T cells after COVID-19 (dated 2022 in TCRdb). The sample's treatment or condition, from its label and the paper: approximately nine-day PBMC culture with coronavirus spike peptide pools or control peptides (ViraFEST assay). CD4+ T cells from unexposed donors were collected before the COVID-19 pandemic (2011-2018). Their specific antigens are unknown. The library was made by PCR. This sample was sequenced with an Illumina iSeq 100. DNA from cultured CD4+ T cells was subjected to TCR sequencing with the Oncomine TCR Beta short-read assay at the Johns Hopkins FTIC core. Genomic DNA was extracted from the cultured CD4+ T cells with the QIAamp micro DNA kit. TCRdb reanalyzed the raw reads on its own, using fastp at Q25 for trimming and MiXCR for clone calling, and kept in-frame beta chains. Rows with a matching CDR3 protein are joined into one entry that keeps the most common DNA and genes. Within this sample are some 10,000 distinct CDR3 sequences, with around 36% of them counted one time only. The ten largest clonotypes hold 13% to 15% of the sample.

The specimen was CD4+ T cells from blood, cultured in vitro. The receptor source for this set is a human donor in good health.

This sequence joins TRBV28 and TRBJ1-1; the D gene is possibly TRBD1 (6 bases). The CDR3 loop spans 15 amino acids. CDR1 is MDHEN, CDR2 SYDVKM, per germline. Trimming cost V 6 bases and J 0 bases, with 14 bases left between them. CDR3 DNA sequence: TGTGCCAGCAGGGACGGGGGCTACGTGAACACTGAAGCTTTCTTT. Amino acids: CASRDGGYVNTEAFF.

This clonotype turned up a few times. V usage is TRBV7-2 and J usage is TRBJ2-5; D call uncertain. With 4 bases removed from V and 0 bases from J, the gap between germline ends came to 3 bases. The germline CDR1 and CDR2 sequences are SGHTA and FQGNSA. The CDR3 contains 12 residues. The CDR3 protein is CASSSYQETQYF. The CDR3, as DNA: TGTGCCAGCAGCTCGTACCAAGAGACCCAGTACTTC.

The gene calls are TRBV29-1 and TRBJ1-2; D is perhaps TRBD1 (5 bases). The V end was cut by 6 bases, the J end by 6 bases, with 20 bases between. This CDR3 region has 14 residues. Germline values: CDR1 SQVTM, CDR2 ANQGSEA. CDR3 sequence reads: CSVLRDRYVDGYTF. CDR3 DNA: TGCAGCGTCCTCCGGGACCGCTATGTCGATGGCTACACCTTC.

The CDR3 region has the DNA TGCGCCAGCAGCTTGGGACAGCAAGAGACCCAGTACTTC. Its translation is CASSLGQQETQYF. The chain is built from TRBV5-1 and TRBJ2-5; D perhaps matches TRBD1 (5 bases). V was shortened by 0 bases and J by 2 bases, with 5 bases between the two germline ends. In germline, CDR1 is SGHRS, CDR2 YFSETQ. This CDR3 has 13 amino acids.

The chain is built from TRBV7-9 and TRBJ1-5; D is possibly TRBD1 (6 bases). The CDR3 totals 13 residues. Trimming cost V 3 bases and J 5 bases, with 8 bases left between them. CDR1 and CDR2 from the germline V gene are SEHNR and FQNEAQ (reference sequence). The CDR3 nucleotides are TGTGCCAGCAGCTTCTCAGGGGATCAGCCCCAGCATTTT. This encodes CASSFSGDQPQHF. The full variable domain, in which reference TRBV7-9 and TRBJ1-5 provide the parts outside the CDR3, is DTGVSQNPRHKITKRGQNVTFRCDPISEHNRLYWYRQTLGQGPEFLTYFQNEAQLEKSRLLSDRFSAERPKGSFSTLEIQRTEQGDSAMYLCASSFSGDQPQHFGDGTRLSIL.

This clonotype was found a few times. The chain couples TRBV6-5 to TRBJ2-2; D uncertain. The germline gives CDR1 MNHEY, CDR2 SVGAGI. This CDR3 region has 14 residues. Trimming removed 2 bases at V and 7 bases at J, with 11 bases between. The CDR3 coding sequence is TGTGCCAGCAGTTACCCCCCGGGCGGCGGGGAGCTGTTTTTT. Encoded protein: CASSYPPGGGELFF.

This chain joins TRBV10-3 and TRBJ1-2; D is unclear. The CDR3 sequence is 12 residues long. Per germline, CDR1 ENHRY and CDR2 SYGVKD. Trimming took 3 bases from V and 5 from J, leaving 7 bases between them. CDR3 bases: TGTGCCATCAGTGATACACGTTATGGCTACACCTTC. Translation gives CAISDTRYGYTF.

This clonotype was found a few times. This rearrangement joins TRBV7-3 to TRBJ2-1, with TRBD1 as a possible D gene (6 bases). From germline, CDR1 is SGHTA and CDR2 FQGTGA. V lost 8 bases, J lost 7 bases, and 18 bases lay in between. The CDR3 totals 14 residues. The CDR3 region has the DNA TGTGCCAGCGGGCGTCTCCCAGGGGATAATGAGCAGTTCTTC. This gives the protein CASGRLPGDNEQFF.

This clonotype turned up a few times. This chain joins TRBV11-1 and TRBJ2-7; 7 positions agree with TRBD2. CDR3 size: 14 residues. Per germline, CDR1 SGHAT and CDR2 FQDESV (reference sequence). V lost 5 bases and J lost 7; bases outside the gene matches: 11. Written as DNA, the CDR3 is TGTGCCAGCAGCCCAGGGACTACTAGACGGGAGCAGTACTTC. Its translation: CASSPGTTRREQYF.

A few counts support this clonotype. The CDR3 DNA sequence: TGTGCCAGCCGGGACAGGGGTGGGCAGCCCCAGCATTTT. It encodes CASRDRGGQPQHF. The V call is TRBV6-2 or TRBV6-3, the J call TRBJ1-5; 10 bases fit TRBD1. V lost 8 bases, J lost 7 bases, and 5 bases stayed unmatched. There are 13 residues in the CDR3. Germline CDR1 MNHEY, CDR2 SVGEGT.

The rearrangement links TRBV29-1 to TRBJ2-1; weak D call: TRBD1 (6 bases). The CDR3 totals 12 residues. The germline V gene encodes CDR1 SQVTM and CDR2 ANQGSEA. Trimming removed 3 bases at V and 8 bases at J, with 11 bases between. The CDR3 bases are TGCAGCGTTGACTCAGGGGCGGATGAGCAGTTCTTC. It is translated as CSVDSGADEQFF.

There are a few counts of this clonotype. V gene TRBV7-9 combines with J gene TRBJ1-2; TRBD1 agrees at 8 bases. The CDR3 runs 13 residues. Germline loops: CDR1 SEHNR, CDR2 FQNEAQ (reference sequence). Trimming at V came to 7 bases and at J to 8 bases, leaving 9 bases not matched to a gene. In DNA, the CDR3 is TGTGCCAGCACGACTGGACAGGGAGGCGGCTACACCTTC. It specifies CASTTGQGGGYTF.

The rearrangement uses TRBV27 and TRBJ2-7; 7 nucleotides match TRBD2. Germline V gene data show CDR1 as MNHEY and CDR2 as SMNVEV (reference sequence). Trimming cost V 3 bases and J 2 bases; bases outside gene matches: 7. The CDR3 has 15 residues. This chain's CDR3 is CASSLWGLSAYEQYF. CDR3 bases: TGTGCCAGCAGTTTGTGGGGACTATCGGCCTACGAGCAGTACTTC.

This clonotype was recorded a few times. The CDR3: CASSYSIGAGQGQGEQYF. CDR3 in DNA: TGTGCCAGCAGTTACTCGATAGGAGCGGGACAGGGACAGGGCGAGCAGTACTTC. J is TRBJ2-7 and V is TRBV6-5, with 9 nucleotides matching TRBD1. Germline V CDR1 and CDR2: MNHEY, SVGAGI. The CDR3 has 18 amino acids. V shed 0 bases, J shed 6 bases, and the junction held 15 bases outside the gene matches.

The V call is TRBV28, the J call TRBJ1-2; D is unclear. CDR3 length: 14 amino acids. V shed 5 bases and J shed 0 bases, with 10 bases lying between them. Germline V CDR1 and CDR2: MDHEN, SYDVKM. CDR3 protein: CASSPGGPNYGYTF. The CDR3 region has the DNA TGTGCCAGCAGTCCCGGAGGGCCTAACTATGGCTACACCTTC.

The chain is built from TRBV5-1 and TRBJ2-1; 12 bases line up with TRBD2. The V gene end was trimmed by 4 bases and the J gene end by 4 bases; junction bases not matched to a gene: 6. Germline lookup yields CDR1 SGHRS and CDR2 YFSETQ. The CDR3 loop spans 16 amino acids. The CDR3 spells CASSTGTSGHYNEQFF. As DNA, the CDR3 is TGCGCCAGCAGCACGGGGACTAGCGGGCATTACAATGAGCAGTTCTTC.

This chain links TRBV2 with TRBJ2-7; D is uncertain. The V end lost 5 bases, the J end lost 2 bases, and 10 bases lay between the germline ends. The germline gives CDR1 SNHLY, CDR2 FYNNEI. This CDR3 region has 13 residues. The DNA of the CDR3 is TGTGCCAGCAGTCCGACACGAACCTACGAGCAGTACTTC. Translating it yields CASSPTRTYEQYF.